This T cell receptor beta chain was sequenced for a study of beta chain features in type 1 diabetes. Study-level results: The question left open here concerned HLA type influencing TCRB rearrangement. Healthy donors had naive, central memory and Treg TCRB repertoires that appeared less similar than those seen among patients.

Germline lookup yields CDR1 GTSNPN and CDR2 SVGIG (reference sequence). The CDR3 totals 12 residues. The germline V and J ends were trimmed by 4 bases and 0 bases, with 6 bases remaining between them. With respect to this clone: Its target is not known.

The entirety of the isolated RNA underwent reverse transcription, so expressed TCRB transcripts were sequenced. Profiling relied on immunoSEQ multiplex PCR, and the TCRdb table lists in-frame clones only, not all of them. The data hold 200,000 to 300,000 clones, with around a quarter observed a single time. The gene calls are TRBV30 and TRBJ1-1; D unresolved. The receptor's source is a man under 40 in good health. The sample consisted of central memory CD4+ T cells from blood. CDR3 region: CAWNSLNTEAFF. Written as DNA, the CDR3 is TGTGCCTGGAATTCACTGAACACTGAAGCTTTCTTT.